The 18 T cell receptor beta chains below come from one sample, sequenced in a study of T-cell reconstitution after alpha-beta-depleted transplantation in children. A TCRbeta library incorporating unique molecular identifiers was prepared. MiXCR, applied by TCRdb to the PCR reads, yields one record per CDR3 protein. The repertoire holds about 540,000 distinct CDR3 sequences, with around 20% as singletons. Sequencing was performed on PBMCs from the stem cell graft donor, taken from the stem cell graft. The receptors here all came from a human donor who donated a stem cell graft to a child with acute lymphoblastic leukemia.

Notes on this clonotype: A read error may produce the germline difference seen at one junction end. The V and J genes are TRBV11-2 and TRBJ2-7, with D tentatively TRBD1 (6 bases). From germline, CDR1 is SGHAT and CDR2 FQNNGV. The CDR3 sequence is 14 residues long. The CDR3, as DNA: TGTGCCAGCAGCTCCACGACAGGAGCCTACGAGCTGTACTTC. Protein: CASSSTTGAYELYF.

This clonotype was seen a handful of times. The rearrangement links TRBV18 to TRBJ2-2; 12 bases agree with TRBD1. The CDR3 is 14 residues long. Trimming at V came to 6 bases and at J to 9 bases, leaving 5 bases not matched to a gene. The germline V gene encodes CDR1 KGHSH and CDR2 LQKENI. Written as DNA, the CDR3 is TGTGCCAGCTCTCCGGGGACAGGGGGCCGGGAGCTGTTTTTT. Translation gives CASSPGTGGRELFF.

This chain links TRBV6-5 with TRBJ2-2; 10 bases map to TRBD2. The germline gives CDR1 MNHEY, CDR2 SVGAGI. This CDR3 region has 18 residues. The J segment lost 1 base and the V segment lost 4 bases, leaving 9 bases of the junction unmatched. The CDR3 DNA follows: TGTGCCAGCAGTTGGAACTTTCGACTAGCGGGGAACACCGGGGAGCTGTTTTTT. Its protein product is CASSWNFRLAGNTGELFF.

This clonotype was recorded a few times. The genes are TRBV5-5 and TRBJ2-3; 9 nucleotides align to TRBD2. The germline V gene encodes CDR1 SGHKS and CDR2 YYEKEE (reference sequence). With 0 bases clipped from V and 2 bases from J, the junction kept 4 bases outside the gene matches. There are 16 residues in the CDR3. The CDR3 protein is CASSLALAGFTDTQYF. CDR3 nucleotides: TGTGCCAGCAGCTTGGCTCTAGCGGGATTCACAGATACGCAGTATTTT.

This clonotype has just a few counts. CDR3 nucleotides: TGTGCCAGCAGTGCCCGAGGCGGGAGGACAGAGACCCAGTACTTC. It translates to CASSARGGRTETQYF. The gene calls are TRBV7-8 and TRBJ2-5; 8 bases are shared with TRBD2. The CDR3 spans 15 residues. Germline loops: CDR1 SGHVS, CDR2 FQNEAQ. The V segment lost 6 bases and the J segment 4 bases; nucleotides outside the gene matches: 10.

This clonotype was seen a few times. This chain joins TRBV15 and TRBJ2-3; 14 bases are a match to TRBD2. V lost 4 bases to trimming and J lost 0 bases; unmatched junction nucleotides: 3. CDR3 length equals 17 residues. Germline CDR1 LNHNV, CDR2 YYDKDF (reference sequence). The CDR3 nucleotides are TGTGCCACCAGCATGGGACTAGCGGGGGTTAGCACAGATACGCAGTATTTT. Translating it yields CATSMGLAGVSTDTQYF.

With regard to this clonotype: A read error may account for a junction end that differs from germline. The genes are TRBV20-1 and TRBJ2-7, with TRBD2 identical over 8 bases. This CDR3 is built from 16 residues. CDR1 and CDR2 from the germline V gene are DFQATT and SNEGSKA (reference sequence). The CDR3 nucleotides read TGCAGTGTTAGAGACATACCGGGACTAGGATCCTACGAGCAGTACTTC. Its protein is CSVRDIPGLGSYEQYF.

The rearrangement links TRBV7-9 to TRBJ2-1; maybe TRBD1 (6 bases). The CDR3 extends over 14 amino acids. Germline V gene sequence: CDR1 SEHNR, CDR2 FQNEAQ (reference sequence). V lost 7 bases and J 8 bases, leaving 18 bases between the germline ends. The CDR3 is CASIGTSPFDEQFF. The CDR3 nucleotides read TGTGCCAGCATCGGGACAAGCCCTTTCGATGAGCAGTTCTTC.

V usage is TRBV4-1 and J usage is TRBJ2-1; D uncertain. Between the trimmed V and J ends, which lost 2 bases and 0 bases, there was a span of 11 bases. CDR1 MGHRA and CDR2 YSYEKL come from the germline V gene. CDR3 length: 16 amino acids. CDR3 sequence (DNA): TGCGCCAGCAGCCAACCCCCCTGGAGCTCCTACAATGAGCAGTTCTTC. Amino acids: CASSQPPWSSYNEQFF.

This clonotype was detected a few times. The V call is TRBV6-2 or TRBV6-3, the J call TRBJ2-3; TRBD2 aligns across 10 bases. With V trimmed by 4 bases and J by 1 base, 8 bases remained unmatched. The CDR3 runs to 17 residues. The germline CDR1 and CDR2 sequences are MNHEY and SVGEGT. DNA of the CDR3: TGTGCCAGCAGTTCCGGACTAGCGGATCTCCGCACAGATACGCAGTATTTT. Protein product: CASSSGLADLRTDTQYF.

The chain is built from TRBV12-3 or TRBV12-4 and TRBJ2-1; D is perhaps TRBD1 (5 bases). The CDR3 covers 16 residues. Deletions cut 2 bases from V and 0 bases from J, with 11 bases between. CDR3 nucleotides: TGTGCCAGCAGTTTATGGGGCGGATCCTCCTACAATGAGCAGTTCTTC. This gives the protein CASSLWGGSSYNEQFF.

The rearrangement joins TRBV6-6 to TRBJ1-6; unclear D gene. Between the trimmed V and J ends, which lost 3 bases and 10 bases, there was a span of 7 bases. The CDR3 is 12 amino acids. Germline V gene lookup returns CDR1 MNHNY and CDR2 SVGAGI (reference sequence). This chain's CDR3 is CASSYKSSPLHF. Written as DNA, the CDR3 is TGTGCCAGCAGTTATAAGAGCTCACCCCTCCACTTT.

This clonotype has just a few counts. The gene calls are TRBV12-3 or TRBV12-4 and TRBJ2-7; 7 nucleotides agree with TRBD2. This CDR3 region has 16 residues. Trimming took 5 bases from V and 3 from J; bases not matched to a gene: 13. The CDR3 bases are TGTGCCAGCAGTCCCAGACTTACTAGCGTGGACTACGAGCAGTACTTC. Encoded protein: CASSPRLTSVDYEQYF.

This chain joins TRBV9 and TRBJ2-1, with 8 positions matching TRBD2. The CDR3 spans 16 residues. Trimming took 3 bases from V and 10 from J; bases not matched to a gene: 15. Germline CDR1 SGDLS, CDR2 YYNGEE. CDR3 in DNA: TGTGCCAGCAGCGCTACCGGGACTAGAATCCTCGAGGAGCAGTTCTTC. It translates to CASSATGTRILEEQFF.

This chain joins TRBV27 and TRBJ2-1; 10 nucleotides match TRBD2. With V trimmed by 0 bases and J by 3 bases, 2 bases remained unmatched. The CDR3 runs to 16 residues. CDR1 is MNHEY, CDR2 SMNVEV, per germline (reference sequence). The CDR3 region has the DNA TGTGCCAGCAGTTTATCTCTAGCGGGAGTCTACAATGAGCAGTTCTTC. This gives the protein CASSLSLAGVYNEQFF.

In this sample, this clonotype turned up a few times. This chain connects TRBV4-2 to TRBJ2-6; D might be TRBD2 (5 bases). The germline V gene has CDR1 LGHNA and CDR2 YNFKEQ. CDR3 size: 16 residues. V lost 0 bases to trimming and J lost 0 bases, with 6 bases between them. This CDR3 is CASSQDRDSGANVLTF. CDR3 DNA sequence: TGTGCCAGCAGCCAAGATCGGGACTCTGGGGCCAACGTCCTGACTTTC.

This clonotype was seen a few times. The rearrangement joins TRBV6-5 to TRBJ2-7; 12 bases agree with TRBD2. The CDR3 spans 14 residues. V was clipped by 0 bases and J by 6 bases; unmatched bases: 0. Looked up from germline, CDR1 is MNHEY and CDR2 is SVGAGI. DNA for the CDR3: TGTGCCAGCAGTTACTCGGGACTAGCGGGCGAGCAGTACTTC. It specifies CASSYSGLAGEQYF.

The gene calls are TRBV16 and TRBJ2-1, with D tentatively TRBD1 (5 bases). This CDR3 comprises 14 residues. V shed 0 bases and J shed 8 bases, with 11 bases lying between them. CDR1 KGHSY and CDR2 FQNENV come from the germline V gene. CDR3 sequence (DNA): TGTGCCAGCAGCCAATCGTTAGTAGGGGATGAGCAGTTCTTC. It specifies CASSQSLVGDEQFF.